The 2 T cell receptor delta chains below come from one sample, sequenced in a study of Vδ1+ human thymocytes. Regarding the study as a whole: Thymic TRG and TRD repertoires appeared highly polyclonal, with Gaussian CDR3 length distributions.

Extracted RNA was reverse transcribed into cDNA. Multiplex PCR used pooled V-gene forward primers and a constant-region reverse primer to amplify CDR3s. TCRdb redid clone calling on the multiplex PCR reads using CATT. Of about 58,000 delta-chain clones in the sample, roughly 15% were seen once. These receptors' targets are unknown. The sample consisted of Vdelta1+ gamma-delta thymocytes from the thymus. Subset noted: FACS-sorted CD3+ TCRalphabeta- TCRVdelta1+ TCRVdelta2- thymocytes. These receptor sequences come from a girl under three years old who had congenital heart surgery.

In its sample, this clone was seen a few times. The chain carries TRDV1 and TRDJ1; 13 bases fit TRDD3. CDR1 and CDR2 (germline): TSWWSYY, QGS. This CDR3 is 22 amino acids long. Trimming cost V 4 bases and J 3 bases; bases outside gene matches: 23. The CDR3 reads CALGGLGRTGGYGVRFADKLIF. The CDR3 region has the DNA TGTGCTCTTGGGGGCTTGGGCCGTACTGGGGGATACGGCGTTCGGTTCGCCGATAAACTCATCTTT.

A note on this clone: A clone one base away is much larger, so this may be a read error. The chain recombines TRAV29/DV5 with TRDJ1; TRDD3 is a possible D gene (6 bases). Germline CDR1 NSMFDY, CDR2 ISSIKDK. The length of the CDR3 is 18 residues. Here the CDR3 reads CATSAYVGVTQYTDKLIF. The CDR3 nucleotides read TGTGCAACAAGCGCTTACGTGGGGGTCACCCAGTACACCGATAAACTCATCTTT.